The T cell receptor (beta chain) described here comes from a study of molecular identifiers for immune sequencing clone quantification. Study-wide findings and caveats: Highly expanded clone sizes could be underestimated by identical TCR molecules that share a barcode.

TCRdb reprocessed the PCR reads with MiXCR, giving one entry per CDR3 protein. The repertoire includes 65,000 or so distinct CDR3 sequences, roughly 18% of them detected once, and around 1.5% sits in the top ten. Turning to this clonotype: Its specificity is not known.

This CDR3 has 16 amino acids. Germline lookup yields CDR1 MNHEY and CDR2 SVGEGT. V was pared by 5 bases and J by 0 bases, with 14 bases between. This chain joins TRBV6-2 or TRBV6-3 and TRBJ2-1, with D maybe TRBD2 (5 bases). What was sequenced was naive CD8+ T cells from blood, with Jurkat cell RNA spiked in. This sample's subset: FACS-sorted CD8+CD4-CCR7+CD45RA+ naive T cells. The receptor was isolated from a human donor in good health. Some libraries in this study had Jurkat cell RNA spiked in. The CDR3 spells CASSNDYIGSYNEQFF. The CDR3 DNA sequence: TGTGCCAGCAGTAATGACTACATCGGCTCCTACAATGAGCAGTTCTTC.